This TCR beta chain was captured by sequencing in a study of post-analysis software for immune sequencing data. General observations from the study: Versus controls, multiple sclerosis patients showed significantly lower diversity (normalized Chao1). In patients, TRBV5-6, TRBV5-1 and TRBV20-1 belonged to four or five TRBV segments found more frequently than in controls.

Unique molecular identifiers were present in the TCR beta cDNA libraries. MiXCR, applied by TCRdb to the PCR reads, yields one record per CDR3 protein. The sample has under 200,000 distinct CDR3 sequences; around 36% are singletons. Germline CDR1 DFQATT, CDR2 SNEGSKA (reference sequence). This CDR3 comprises 11 residues. Trimming took 3 bases from V and 6 from J, leaving 9 bases between them. In the case of this clonotype: The antigen is undetermined.

This TCR derives from a girl under 18 with multiple sclerosis. This chain connects TRBV20-1 to TRBJ2-7; weak D call: TRBD2 (5 bases). Specimen: blood, collected after autologous hematopoietic stem cell transplantation. The CDR3 sequence is CSASLASEQYF. The CDR3 region has the DNA TGCAGTGCTAGCCTAGCTAGCGAGCAGTACTTC.